Many counts were recorded for the clone carrying this T cell receptor beta chain. The record originates from a study of blood T cell repertoires in COVID-19. About the research overall: The samples span acute and convalescent COVID-19 from the United States, Italy and Spain.

Participant ages covered about 18 to 95 years across about 25 US areas. Participants reported their clinical history, and cohort assignment relied on those reports. Assay used: immunoSEQ multiplex PCR; TCRdb lists only in-frame clones, some missing. This table holds approximately 470,000 clones, 87% found once. Germline V lookup: CDR1 LGHNA, CDR2 YNFKEQ. This CDR3 spans 14 amino acids. J lost 7 bases, V lost 7 bases, and 11 bases had no gene match. The chain carries TRBV4-2 and TRBJ1-2; TRBD1 matches at 8 bases. The specimen sequenced was PBMCs or T cells enriched from blood (not recorded which). The sequence was obtained from a woman between 18 and 30 years old who had recovered from COVID-19. The DNA for the CDR3 is TGTGCCAGCAACCCAGGGGGCCCCATGGGTGGCTACACCTTC. This codes for CASNPGGPMGGYTF.